Below are 28 T cell receptor beta chains sequenced from a single sample in a study of T cells in Graves' hyperthyroidism and ophthalmopathy. TCR beta CDR3 region amplification was performed from RNA transcripts. A set of HTBI primers served as the primers for a first-round RT-PCR of the TCR CDR3. TCRdb used MiXCR to reprocess the multiplex PCR reads, holding one entry per CDR3 protein. This sample has 350,000 to 400,000 distinct CDR3 sequences, with around a sixth found just once. Sequencing used blood. These receptors came from a young man with Graves' ophthalmopathy.

This clonotype has ten or more counts. This chain uses TRBV5-5 with TRBJ2-7; 7 bases are a match to TRBD1. From germline, CDR1 is SGHKS and CDR2 YYEKEE (reference sequence). The V gene end was trimmed by 0 bases and the J gene end by 2 bases; junction bases not matched to a gene: 5. The CDR3 contains 15 residues. The CDR3 loop is CASSLAPGQAYEQYF. CDR3 DNA sequence: TGTGCCAGCAGCTTGGCCCCAGGACAGGCCTACGAGCAGTACTTC.

There are many counts of this clonotype. This chain links TRBV6-2 or TRBV6-3 with TRBJ2-3, with D possibly called TRBD1 or TRBD2 (5 bases each). Germline V gives CDR1 MNHEY, CDR2 SVGEGT. The V and J ends lost 7 bases and 2 bases respectively, with 10 bases between them. This CDR3 is built from 13 residues. CDR3 sequence reads: CASKNGATDTQYF. The CDR3, as DNA: TGTGCCAGCAAGAACGGGGCCACAGATACGCAGTATTTT.

This clonotype was seen ten or more times. The chain uses TRBV3-1 and TRBJ2-1; D gene ambiguous. This CDR3 has 15 residues. CDR1 LGHDT and CDR2 YNNKEL come from the germline V gene (reference sequence). V was trimmed by 6 bases and J by 4 bases, leaving 16 bases between them. The CDR3 protein is CASSHSQLYYNEQFF. The CDR3 DNA sequence: TGTGCCAGCAGTCATAGCCAACTCTATTACAATGAGCAGTTCTTC.

This clonotype has a handful of counts. The chain has TRBV7-6 and TRBJ2-1, with TRBD2 identical over 14 bases. The CDR3 extends over 17 amino acids. Germline V gives CDR1 SGHVS, CDR2 FNYEAQ. Unmatched junction bases numbered 6, after V lost 5 bases and J lost 3 bases. The CDR3 region is CASSRGLAGDFYNEQFF. For the CDR3, the DNA is TGTGCCAGCAGCCGGGGACTAGCGGGGGACTTCTACAATGAGCAGTTCTTC.

This clonotype has at least ten counts. This CDR3 is CASSLTPGQGLEQYF. The CDR3 coding sequence is TGTGCCAGCAGTTTAACACCGGGACAGGGGTTGGAGCAGTACTTC. V is TRBV28 and J is TRBJ2-7; 10 bases align to TRBD1. This CDR3 region has 15 residues. The germline CDR1 and CDR2 sequences are MDHEN and SYDVKM. Trimming at V came to 2 bases and at J to 7 bases, leaving 8 bases not matched to a gene.

This clonotype showed up just once. The rearrangement links TRBV18 to TRBJ2-5; D gene uncertain. CDR3 length: 14 amino acids. Germline CDR1 is KGHSH and CDR2 is LQKENI. V lost 0 bases and J lost 1, with 6 bases in between. The CDR3 DNA reads as TGTGCCAGCTCACCACCGAGTCTCCAAGAGACCCAGTACTTC. Protein: CASSPPSLQETQYF.

This clonotype was observed many times. V gene TRBV12-3 or TRBV12-4 combines with J gene TRBJ1-1; tentatively, D is TRBD1 (5 bases). The CDR3 is 14 amino acids. V gave up 5 bases and J gave up 4 bases, with 14 bases separating them. CDR3 protein: CASSTVQGSTEAFF. The CDR3 region has the DNA TGTGCCAGCAGTACGGTCCAGGGAAGCACTGAAGCTTTCTTT.

The V call is TRBV12-3 or TRBV12-4, the J call TRBJ1-6; D is possibly TRBD1 (6 bases). The length of the CDR3 is 14 residues. Trimming shortened V by 4 bases and J by 10 bases, and 14 bases separated the two germline ends. CDR3 region: CASSYPGAGSPLHF. CDR3 DNA: TGTGCCAGCAGTTATCCGGGGGCCGGCTCACCCCTCCACTTT.

The chain employs TRBV28 and TRBJ1-2; TRBD1 is a possible D gene (5 bases). Trimming took off 4 bases at V and 6 bases at J, with 18 bases between the two ends. The CDR3 extends over 15 amino acids. The germline CDR1 and CDR2 sequences are MDHEN and SYDVKM. In DNA form, the CDR3 reads TGTGCCAGCAGTTCCGGGGGGGAAGGTTTTGATGGCTACACCTTC. Protein: CASSSGGEGFDGYTF.

This clonotype was detected many times. The chain links TRBV11-2 to TRBJ1-5; 7 bases map to TRBD1. This CDR3 has 13 amino acids. The germline gives CDR1 SGHAT, CDR2 FQNNGV. V dropped 5 bases and J dropped 5; count of bases not matched to a gene: 3. The CDR3 DNA reads as TGTGCCAGCAGCACCGACAGGGATCAGCCCCAGCATTTT. Encoded protein: CASSTDRDQPQHF.

The rearrangement uses TRBV5-8 and TRBJ1-1, with a possible D match to TRBD1 (6 bases). The CDR3 consists of 18 residues. Germline CDR1 and CDR2: SGHTS and YDEGEE. The germline V and J ends were trimmed by 0 bases and 1 base, with 19 bases remaining between them. The CDR3 DNA reads as TGTGCCAGCAGCTTGGAGTGGGGGGGGCTTGCTACGAACACTGAAGCTTTCTTT. Its protein is CASSLEWGGLATNTEAFF.

The sample holds many counts of this clonotype. This rearrangement joins TRBV6-1 to TRBJ2-3; a weak D match, TRBD1 (6 bases). V was trimmed by 6 bases and J by 4 bases, leaving 11 bases between them. Per germline, CDR1 MNHNS and CDR2 SASEGT. The CDR3 sequence is 13 residues long. CDR3 coding DNA: TGTGCCAGCAGCCCCAAGGGGGCAGATACGCAGTATTTT. It encodes CASSPKGADTQYF.

This clonotype was seen ten or more times. This chain connects TRBV12-5 to TRBJ2-3; D gene ambiguous. This CDR3 has 12 amino acids. Deletions cut 0 bases from V and 5 bases from J, with 3 bases between. CDR1 and CDR2 from the germline V gene are LGHNT and FRNRAP. The CDR3 region has the DNA TGTGCTAGTGGTTTGGTGAGAGATACGCAGTATTTT. It yields the protein CASGLVRDTQYF.

The chain uses TRBV2 and TRBJ2-5; TRBD1 matches at 8 bases. Germline loops: CDR1 SNHLY, CDR2 FYNNEI. The CDR3 length is 16 residues. The V gene end was trimmed by 2 bases and the J gene end by 3 bases; junction bases not matched to a gene: 8. CDR3 bases: TGTGCCAGCAGTGAAATCGGGGCAGGGGGCGAAGAGACCCAGTACTTC. Translating gives CASSEIGAGGEETQYF.

The table lists this clonotype with many counts. The chain joins TRBV19 to TRBJ2-2, with D hard to call. The CDR3 length is 11 residues. The germline CDR1 and CDR2 sequences are LNHDA and SQIVND (reference sequence). V dropped 6 bases and J dropped 4 bases, with 3 bases sitting between them. The CDR3, as DNA: TGTGCCAGTAGGGCCACCGGGGAGCTGTTTTTT. It is translated as CASRATGELFF.

This clonotype was found many times. This chain joins TRBV7-3 and TRBJ2-1; 15 nucleotides match TRBD2. The CDR3 consists of 18 residues. V lost 5 bases, J lost 2 bases, and 7 bases stayed unmatched. Germline values: CDR1 SGHTA, CDR2 FQGTGA. CDR3 DNA: TGTGCCAGCAGCGAAACCGGGACTAGCGGGGGGCCCTACAATGAGCAGTTCTTC. Translated: CASSETGTSGGPYNEQFF.

This chain links TRBV15 with TRBJ2-3; 10 bases agree with TRBD2. Germline-derived CDR1 and CDR2 are LNHNV and YYDKDF (reference sequence). V shed 4 bases, J shed 3 bases, and the junction held 1 base outside the gene matches. The CDR3 consists of 14 residues. CDR3 nucleotide sequence: TGTGCCACCAGCAAGGGACTAGCGACAGATACGCAGTATTTT. The encoded protein is CATSKGLATDTQYF.

V is TRBV6-1 and J is TRBJ1-6, with D possibly TRBD1 on 6 matching bases. Trimming pared 5 bases from V and 10 bases from J, leaving 18 bases between. This CDR3 spans 15 amino acids. CDR1 and CDR2 from the germline V gene are MNHNS and SASEGT. CDR3: CASSPQGSVRSPLHF. The CDR3 DNA follows: TGTGCCAGCAGTCCGCAGGGGTCAGTTAGATCACCCCTCCACTTT.

V is TRBV6-1 and J is TRBJ2-3, with 8 bases that match TRBD2. Germline CDR1 reads MNHNS; CDR2 reads SASEGT. The CDR3 runs 15 residues. Trimming took 10 bases from V and 1 from J; bases not matched to a gene: 10. The CDR3 loop is CATSRISGGTDTQYF. CDR3 coding DNA: TGTGCCACCAGCCGGATTAGCGGGGGCACAGATACGCAGTATTTT.

This clonotype has more than one count but fewer than ten. The rearrangement uses TRBV19 and TRBJ2-1, with unresolved D. Trimming took 3 bases from V and 5 from J, leaving 11 bases between them. Per the germline V gene, CDR1 is LNHDA and CDR2 is SQIVND (reference sequence). This CDR3 comprises 14 residues. In DNA form, the CDR3 reads TGTGCCAGTAGTATGGCGCAGATTGACAATGAGCAGTTCTTC. Encoded protein: CASSMAQIDNEQFF.

The chain carries TRBV27 and TRBJ2-1, with D unclear. The V end lost 5 bases, the J end lost 12 bases, and 17 bases lay between the germline ends. The CDR3 loop spans 13 amino acids. From germline, CDR1 is MNHEY and CDR2 SMNVEV (reference sequence). CDR3 loop: CASSQSPVGGQFF. CDR3 nucleotide sequence: TGTGCCAGCAGTCAATCCCCCGTGGGTGGGCAGTTCTTC.

This clonotype was observed many times. The gene calls are TRBV5-1 and TRBJ2-1; no firm D call. The V end was cut by 2 bases, the J end by 5 bases, with 8 bases between. The CDR3 has 13 residues. Per the germline V gene, CDR1 is SGHRS and CDR2 is YFSETQ. This chain's CDR3 is CASSLMGNNEQFF. The CDR3, as DNA: TGCGCCAGCAGCTTAATGGGCAACAATGAGCAGTTCTTC.

This clonotype came up many times. The chain employs TRBV5-1 and TRBJ1-1, with 7 bases matching TRBD1. V was clipped by 5 bases and J by 11 bases; unmatched bases: 15. The CDR3 totals 14 residues. Germline V gene sequence: CDR1 SGHRS, CDR2 YFSETQ. CDR3 sequence (DNA): TGCGCCAGCAGGGGGGGGACAGCTAAAGTAGCGGCTTTCTTT. Its protein product is CASRGGTAKVAAFF.

The table lists this clonotype with many counts. CDR3 residues: CASSLGQGANEQYF. The CDR3 region has the DNA TGTGCCAGCAGCCTCGGACAGGGGGCCAACGAGCAGTACTTC. The rearrangement joins TRBV3-1 to TRBJ2-7; TRBD1 matches 11 bases. CDR1 is LGHDT, CDR2 YNNKEL, per germline (reference sequence). V shed 4 bases, J shed 5 bases, and the junction held 4 bases outside the gene matches. The CDR3 runs 14 residues.

The genes are TRBV13 and TRBJ2-6; a weak D match, TRBD2 (6 bases). Trimming left V 4 bases short and J 4 bases short, with 11 bases between. The CDR3 has 15 amino acids. The germline V gene has CDR1 PRHDT and CDR2 FYEKMQ (reference sequence). The CDR3 DNA sequence: TGTGCCAGCAGCTCCCGGGAGAGGGGGGCCAACGTCCTGACTTTC. Its protein is CASSSRERGANVLTF.

This rearrangement joins TRBV6-1 to TRBJ1-1; D gene uncertain. In germline, CDR1 is MNHNS, CDR2 SASEGT. V was cut by 7 bases and J by 6 bases, with 15 bases left in between. The CDR3 totals 13 residues. This CDR3 reads CASIGSPVPEAFF. The CDR3 DNA reads TGTGCCAGCATAGGGAGCCCCGTCCCTGAAGCTTTCTTT.

On this clonotype: This may be a read error, as it is one base from a much larger clone. The chain combines TRBV5-5 with TRBJ1-2; possibly TRBD1 for D (5 bases). This CDR3 comprises 15 residues. Germline lookup yields CDR1 SGHKS and CDR2 YYEKEE (reference sequence). V gave up 0 bases and J gave up 5 bases, with 14 bases separating them. The DNA of the CDR3 is TGTGCCAGCAGCTTGGGGGGACGGGGGGTGTATGGCTACACCTTC. It codes for CASSLGGRGVYGYTF.

This clonotype has ten or more counts. The CDR3 spells CASSLSDSPLHF. CDR3 in DNA: TGTGCCAGCAGTTTGTCGGACTCACCCCTCCACTTT. The rearrangement joins TRBV28 to TRBJ1-6, with D hard to call. The germline gives CDR1 MDHEN, CDR2 SYDVKM. Trimming took 3 bases from V and 10 from J, leaving 7 bases between them. The CDR3 sequence is 12 residues long. Full variable domain (rest looked up from reference TRBV28 and TRBJ1-6): DVKVTQSSRYLVKRTGEKVFLECVQDMDHENMFWYRQDPGLGLRLIYFSYDVKMKEKGDIPEGYSVSREKKERFSLILESASTNQTSMYLCASSLSDSPLHFGNGTRLTVT.